These T cell receptor beta chains were read from a single sample in a study of CXCR3-negative and CXCR3-positive naive CD8 T cells. From the 5' RACE reads, TCRdb lists one entry per CDR3 protein and no DNA. The sample includes fewer than 95,000 distinct CDR3 sequences. The sequenced sample was naive CXCR3- CD8+ T cells from blood. These receptors originate from a human donor in good health. Some clones in this sample may be carry-over from other donors' samples. Each CDR3 is given with its conserved first and last residue.

v_call	j_call	cdr3_aa
TRBV30	TRBJ1-1	CAWITDLNTEAFF
TRBV7-6	TRBJ2-1	CASSPSPSYNEQFF
TRBV6-6	TRBJ2-1	CASSPGLAGEVDNEQFF
TRBV7-2	TRBJ2-3	CASSSGLVVADTQYF
TRBV12-3/TRBV12-4	TRBJ2-5	CASSFPGTATQETQYF
TRBV6-2/TRBV6-3	TRBJ2-1	CASSSATYNEQFF
TRBV20-1	TRBJ2-3	CSARVRTVIDTQYF
TRBV28	TRBJ2-6	CASSFISGANVLTF
TRBV28	TRBJ2-5	CASRQLGWETQYF
TRBV29-1	TRBJ1-1	CSVAGRGTEAFF
TRBV5-6	TRBJ1-1	CASSPGTAEAFF
TRBV20-1	TRBJ2-3	CSARALERSTDTQYF
TRBV12-3/TRBV12-4	TRBJ2-5	CASSKGTGLQETQYF
TRBV15	TRBJ1-1	CATSPQRVNTEAFF
TRBV28	TRBJ2-1	CASSQPRLPYNEQFF
TRBV27	TRBJ2-1	CASSLSSGGFSEQFF
TRBV19	TRBJ1-1	CATGGFGEGTEAFF
TRBV7-2	TRBJ1-2	CASSPQADGDLARGYTF
TRBV28	TRBJ2-3	CASSLRVDNTDTQYF
TRBV29-1	TRBJ2-2	CSVSGLVDTGELFF
TRBV2	TRBJ2-3	CASSELLRSSGGSDTQYF
TRBV28	TRBJ1-1	CASSLAGGSTEAFF
TRBV7-9	TRBJ2-5	CASSSLYQETQYF
TRBV9	TRBJ2-1	CASSVGLASYNEQFF
TRBV6-5	TRBJ2-1	CASQFLGEQFF
TRBV11-2	TRBJ2-7	CASSLDKTGVYEQYF